The 10 T cell receptor beta chains reported below all come from one sample, sequenced in a study of shared clonotypes between healthy human individuals. Naive CD8 isolation took CD45RO-negative cells positively selected for CCR7 and excluded terminally differentiated effector memory CD45RA+ cells. The data were produced by immunoSEQ multiplex PCR, yet TCRdb's version contains in-frame clones alone and is incomplete. The sample records millions of clones, approximately 94% being singletons. What was sequenced was naive CD8+ T cells sorted from blood. Source of these receptors: a young man in good health.

The chain carries TRBV11-3 and TRBJ2-3, with D hard to call. The CDR3 consists of 13 residues. Germline assignment: CDR1 SGHNT and CDR2 YENEEA. Deletions cut 5 bases from V and 2 bases from J, with 8 bases between. CDR3 DNA: TGTGCCAGCAGCCAACCTGACACAGATACGCAGTATTTT. This encodes CASSQPDTDTQYF.

V gene TRBV4-1 combines with J gene TRBJ1-5; TRBD1 agrees at 7 bases. V shed 1 base, J shed 4 bases, and the junction held 7 bases outside the gene matches. The length of the CDR3 is 16 residues. Germline assignment: CDR1 MGHRA and CDR2 YSYEKL. CDR3 sequence reads: CASSQGLGQHNQPQHF. The CDR3 DNA reads TGCGCCAGCAGCCAAGGCTTGGGACAGCATAATCAGCCCCAGCATTTT.

The J gene is TRBJ2-5, the V gene TRBV4-1; D remains ambiguous. The CDR3 totals 14 residues. The germline V and J ends were trimmed by 0 bases and 5 bases, with 10 bases remaining between them. From germline, CDR1 is MGHRA and CDR2 YSYEKL. CDR3 protein: CASSQEGQWETQYF. The CDR3 region has the DNA TGCGCCAGCAGCCAAGAAGGCCAGTGGGAGACCCAGTACTTC.

The chain links TRBV7-9 to TRBJ2-7; no clear D gene. Germline V gene sequence: CDR1 SEHNR, CDR2 FQNEAQ (reference sequence). Between the trimmed V and J ends, which lost 5 bases and 0 bases, there was a span of 14 bases. This CDR3 is 15 amino acids long. The CDR3 region is CASSHSGPVSYEQYF. In DNA, the CDR3 is TGTGCCAGCAGCCATTCCGGCCCAGTCTCCTACGAGCAGTACTTC.

The genes are TRBV5-4 and TRBJ2-7; D remains unclear. The CDR3 extends over 14 amino acids. The V gene's germline CDR1 is SGHNT and CDR2 YYREEE (reference sequence). CDR3 coding DNA: TGTGCGTCACAAGCCGGGCTGTCTGCCTACGAGCAGTACTTC. Translating it yields CASQAGLSAYEQYF. Combining the CDR3 with reference TRBV5-4 and TRBJ2-7 gives the whole variable domain ETGVTQSPTHLIKTRGQQVTLRCSSQSGHNTVSWYQQALGQGPQFIFQYYREEENGRGNFPPRFSGLQFPNYSSELNVNALELDDSALYLCASQAGLSAYEQYFGPGTRLTVT.

The chain combines TRBV27 with TRBJ2-7, with a tentative D call TRBD1 (6 bases). The CDR3 sequence is 14 residues long. CDR1 and CDR2 (germline): MNHEY, SMNVEV (reference sequence). Trimming took off 3 bases at V and 2 bases at J, with 11 bases between the two ends. Here the CDR3 reads CASSFGQGTYEQYF. The CDR3 region has the DNA TGTGCCAGCAGTTTCGGGCAGGGGACCTACGAGCAGTACTTC.

A word on this clone: Other DNA sequences in this sample translate to the same CDR3. The V gene is TRBV5-1, the J gene TRBJ2-5; no definite D call. The CDR3 contains 12 residues. Germline CDR1 SGHRS, CDR2 YFSETQ. With 0 bases removed from V and 5 bases from J, the gap between germline ends came to 5 bases. This CDR3 reads CASSLAGETQYF. In DNA form, the CDR3 reads TGCGCCAGCAGCTTGGCCGGGGAGACCCAGTACTTC.

J is TRBJ2-7 and V is TRBV18, with 10 positions matching TRBD2. The CDR3 runs 15 residues. Germline V gene lookup returns CDR1 KGHSH and CDR2 LQKENI. V was pared by 4 bases and J by 2 bases, with 5 bases of the junction left unmatched. The CDR3 loop is CASSQEREGTYEQYF. In nucleotides, the CDR3 is TGTGCCAGCTCACAAGAGCGGGAGGGAACCTACGAGCAGTACTTC.

J is TRBJ2-7 and V is TRBV7-8; D not resolved. This CDR3 has 13 residues. The V end lost 2 bases, the J end lost 3 bases, and 8 bases lay between the germline ends. Germline V gives CDR1 SGHVS, CDR2 FQNEAQ. The CDR3 DNA sequence: TGTGCCAGCAGCTTAAGCCGACTCTACGAGCAGTACTTC. Encoded protein: CASSLSRLYEQYF.

In the case of this clone: Other DNA sequences in this sample translate to the same CDR3. V is TRBV7-9 and J is TRBJ2-2, with TRBD1 matching over 7 bases. CDR1 and CDR2 (germline): SEHNR, FQNEAQ (reference sequence). Trimming took 3 bases from V and 0 from J; bases not matched to a gene: 1. The CDR3 is 15 residues long. The CDR3 reads CASSFGTANTGELFF. DNA of the CDR3: TGTGCCAGCAGCTTTGGGACAGCGAACACCGGGGAGCTGTTTTTT.